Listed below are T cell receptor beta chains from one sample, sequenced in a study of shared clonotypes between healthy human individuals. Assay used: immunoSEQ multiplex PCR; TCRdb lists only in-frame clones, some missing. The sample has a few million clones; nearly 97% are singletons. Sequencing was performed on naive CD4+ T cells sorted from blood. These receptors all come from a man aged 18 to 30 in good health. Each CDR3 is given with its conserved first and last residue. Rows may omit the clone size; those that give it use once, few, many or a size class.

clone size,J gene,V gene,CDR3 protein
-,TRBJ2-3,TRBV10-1,CASSDISPDTQYF
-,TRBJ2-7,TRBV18,CASSSPPTSGRHTGQYF
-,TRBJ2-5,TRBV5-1,CASSPGPGETQYF
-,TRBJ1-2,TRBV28,CASFSGGLSNYGYTF
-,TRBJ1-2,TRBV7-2,CASRKTGTYGYTF
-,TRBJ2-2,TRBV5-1,CASSPTSGNTGELFF
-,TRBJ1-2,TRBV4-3,CASSQDQFNYGYTF
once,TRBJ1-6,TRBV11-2,CASSGQVNSPLHF
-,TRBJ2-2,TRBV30,CAWSVTGELFF
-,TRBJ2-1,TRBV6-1,CASIELAGGDEQFF
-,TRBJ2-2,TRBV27,CASSAGGLTGELFF
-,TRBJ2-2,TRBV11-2,CASSWEGLATGELFF
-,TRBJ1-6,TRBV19,CAARGSGAKMYNSPLHF
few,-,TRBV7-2,CASSFAGGPYEQYF
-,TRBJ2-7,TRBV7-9,CASSAQTGGVYEQYF
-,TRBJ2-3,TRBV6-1,CASKSRIQDTQYF
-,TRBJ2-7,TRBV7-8,CASSFGPGEQYF
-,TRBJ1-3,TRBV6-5,CASSYSNGRSGNTIYF
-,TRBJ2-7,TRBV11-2,CASSLEAGNLLASYEQYF
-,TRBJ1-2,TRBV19,CASSIEVRNYGYTF
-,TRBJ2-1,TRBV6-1,CASSPEMVYNEQFF
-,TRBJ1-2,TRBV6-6,CASQGVLLGYTF
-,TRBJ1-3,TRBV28,CASSLWGIGNTIYF
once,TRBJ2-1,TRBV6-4,CASRGTGGVINEQFF
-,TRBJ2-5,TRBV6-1,CASGGGETQYF
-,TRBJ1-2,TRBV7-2,CASSLALEGNYGYTF
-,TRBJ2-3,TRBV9,CASSAVAGDTQYF
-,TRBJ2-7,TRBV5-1,CASSSTGSYEQYF
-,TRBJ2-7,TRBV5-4,CASSAGTLLYEQYF
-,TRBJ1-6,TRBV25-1,CASRVSGTGNSPLHF
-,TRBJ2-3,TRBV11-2,CASRQGKADTQYF
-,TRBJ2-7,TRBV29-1,CSVKRGNSYEQYF
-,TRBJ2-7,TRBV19,CASPGQVLYEQYF
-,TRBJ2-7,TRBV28,CASRHDRGSSYEQYF
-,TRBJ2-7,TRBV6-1,CASSEPRPAGGYEQYF
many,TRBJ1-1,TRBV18,CASSPPGNTEAFF
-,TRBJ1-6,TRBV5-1,CASSLGQANSPLHF
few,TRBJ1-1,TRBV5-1,CASSARYAYTEAFF
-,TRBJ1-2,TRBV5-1,CASSLTWDIQDNYGYTF
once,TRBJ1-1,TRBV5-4,CASSRHLNTEAFF
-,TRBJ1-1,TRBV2,CAGWVWGTEAFF
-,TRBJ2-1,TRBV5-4,CASSLGRTYNEQFF
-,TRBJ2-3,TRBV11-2,CASSFRLASGTDTQYF
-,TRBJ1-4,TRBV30,CAWSRVTNEKLFF
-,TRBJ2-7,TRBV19,CASRRRESSYEQYF
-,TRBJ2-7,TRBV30,CAWSVGGTGTEQYF
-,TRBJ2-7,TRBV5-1,CASSLGTVISYEQYF
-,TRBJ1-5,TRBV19,CATADRENSNQPQHF
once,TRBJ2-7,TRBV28,CASSLLHGLAGGHPEQYF
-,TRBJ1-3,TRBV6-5,CASSPGEYSGNTIYF
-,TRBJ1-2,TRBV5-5,CASSQQGTNYGYTF
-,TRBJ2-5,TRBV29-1,CSVVRSGRSETQYF
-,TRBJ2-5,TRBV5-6,CASSLTSKETQYF
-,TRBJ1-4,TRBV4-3,CASSQVGVREKLFF
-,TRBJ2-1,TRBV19,CASSNLLGSYYNEQFF